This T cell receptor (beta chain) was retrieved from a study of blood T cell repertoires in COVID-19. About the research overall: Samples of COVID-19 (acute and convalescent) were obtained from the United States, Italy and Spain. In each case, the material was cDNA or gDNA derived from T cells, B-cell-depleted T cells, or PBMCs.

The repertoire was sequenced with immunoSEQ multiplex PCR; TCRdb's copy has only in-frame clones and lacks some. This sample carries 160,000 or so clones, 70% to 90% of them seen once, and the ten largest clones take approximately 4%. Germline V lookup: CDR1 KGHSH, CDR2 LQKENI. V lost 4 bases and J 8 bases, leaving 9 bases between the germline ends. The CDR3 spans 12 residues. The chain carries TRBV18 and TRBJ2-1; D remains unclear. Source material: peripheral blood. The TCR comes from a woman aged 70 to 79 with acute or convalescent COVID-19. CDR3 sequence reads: CASSQEWYEQFF. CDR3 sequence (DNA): TGTGCCAGCTCACAGGAGTGGTATGAGCAGTTCTTC.